The 25 T cell receptor beta chains in this list originate from one sample, sequenced in a study of blood T cell repertoires in COVID-19. Only in-frame clones appear in the TCRdb table, and some are missing; sequencing was by immunoSEQ multiplex PCR. The data show roughly 290,000 clones, with approximately 83% seen just once and more than 4% held by the top ten. Sequenced material: PBMCs or T cells enriched from blood (not recorded which). The receptors come from a woman in her 30s who had recovered from COVID-19.

J is TRBJ1-3 and V is TRBV25-1, with TRBD1 as a possible D gene (6 bases). Germline CDR1 and CDR2: MGHDK and SYGVNS. This CDR3 has 16 amino acids. The V gene lost 5 bases and the J gene lost 4 bases, with 18 bases spanning the gap. CDR3 nucleotides: TGTGCCAGCAGTCAAGCCGATACAGGGCGAGGAAACACCATATATTTT. Amino acids: CASSQADTGRGNTIYF.

V is TRBV19 and J is TRBJ1-5; D call uncertain. This CDR3 spans 15 amino acids. Germline assignment: CDR1 LNHDA and CDR2 SQIVND (reference sequence). V lost 3 bases, J lost 5 bases, and 14 bases lay in between. In nucleotides, the CDR3 is TGTGCCAGTAGTATGGTGAGGGCTTCGGATCAGCCCCAGCATTTT. It specifies CASSMVRASDQPQHF.

The V gene is TRBV7-9, the J gene TRBJ1-5; maybe TRBD1 (6 bases). The germline V gene encodes CDR1 SEHNR and CDR2 FQNEAQ (reference sequence). This CDR3 is built from 15 residues. The V and J ends lost 2 bases and 5 bases respectively, with 13 bases between them. The CDR3 DNA follows: TGTGCCAGCAGCTTATATGCAGGGGACGATCAGCCCCAGCATTTT. Its translation: CASSLYAGDDQPQHF.

V gene TRBV5-1 combines with J gene TRBJ2-3, with 10 bases fitting TRBD1. This CDR3 spans 14 amino acids. The V and J ends lost 8 bases and 7 bases, in that order; junction bases with no gene match: 10. Germline V gene data show CDR1 as SGHRS and CDR2 as YFSETQ. The CDR3 sequence is CASHDRGQSNTQYF. The CDR3 bases are TGCGCCAGTCATGACAGGGGGCAATCAAATACGCAGTATTTT. Full variable domain (outside the CDR3, taken from reference TRBV5-1 and TRBJ2-3): KAGVTQTPRYLIKTRGQQVTLSCSPISGHRSVSWYQQTPGQGLQFLFEYFSETQRNKGNFPGRFSGRQFSNSRSEMNVSTLELGDSALYLCASHDRGQSNTQYFGPGTRLTVL.

The chain uses TRBV7-2 and TRBJ1-1, with D hard to call. V lost 3 bases and J lost 1, with 6 bases in between. From germline, CDR1 is SGHTA and CDR2 FQGNSA. The CDR3 consists of 13 residues. CDR3 coding DNA: TGTGCCAGCAGCTTGAAGCGGAACACTGAAGCTTTCTTT. Protein product: CASSLKRNTEAFF.

The rearrangement joins TRBV29-1 to TRBJ1-1; TRBD1 might be the D (6 bases). The length of the CDR3 is 13 residues. The germline V gene has CDR1 SQVTM and CDR2 ANQGSEA. V was clipped by 7 bases and J by 0 bases, with 12 bases between them. CDR3 sequence reads: CSALRGMNTEAFF. CDR3 nucleotides: TGCAGCGCCTTGAGGGGGATGAACACTGAAGCTTTCTTT.

V is TRBV29-1 and J is TRBJ2-7; TRBD2 might be the D (6 bases). Trimming took off 4 bases at V and 2 bases at J, with 12 bases between the two ends. Germline CDR1 is SQVTM and CDR2 is ANQGSEA. CDR3 length: 13 amino acids. CDR3 sequence (DNA): TGCAGCGTTGGTTCTGGGGGGACCTACGAGCAGTACTTC. It encodes CSVGSGGTYEQYF.

This chain uses TRBV21-1 with TRBJ1-5; the table assigns TRBD1, which was not confirmed against the DNA. TRBV21-1 is noted as a pseudogene. The CDR3 runs 20 residues. The CDR3 region is CASSLLPGQGSLESNQPQHF. CDR3 coding DNA: TGTGCCAGCAGCCTCCTCCCGGGACAGGGCAGCTTGGAAAGCAATCAGCCCCAGCATTTT.

J is TRBJ2-1 and V is TRBV5-5; 8 bases line up with TRBD2. Losses at the gene ends were 6 bases for V and 8 bases for J; bases not matched to a gene: 13. The germline V gene has CDR1 SGHKS and CDR2 YYEKEE (reference sequence). The CDR3 consists of 15 residues. Here the CDR3 reads CASTGGLVKRDEQFF. In DNA, the CDR3 is TGTGCCAGCACCGGGGGACTAGTAAAGCGGGATGAGCAGTTCTTC.

This clone was counted between two and nine times. This chain links TRBV27 with TRBJ1-5; maybe TRBD1 (6 bases). Per the germline V gene, CDR1 is MNHEY and CDR2 is SMNVEV (reference sequence). The CDR3 consists of 16 residues. V shed 2 bases and J shed 0 bases, with 11 bases lying between them. The CDR3 here is CASSLGGLYSNQPQHF. The CDR3 DNA reads TGTGCCAGCAGTTTAGGGGGCCTCTATAGCAATCAGCCCCAGCATTTT.

The chain has TRBV24-1 and TRBJ2-5, with D possibly TRBD1 on 6 matching bases. This CDR3 region has 14 residues. The germline gives CDR1 KGHDR, CDR2 SFDVKD. V was shortened by 1 base and J by 7 bases, with 12 bases between the two germline ends. The CDR3 sequence is CATSDFGLRGTQYF. CDR3 nucleotides: TGTGCCACCAGTGATTTCGGCCTCAGGGGGACCCAGTACTTC.

This sequence joins TRBV20-1 and TRBJ2-1, with D unresolved. The V end lost 4 bases, the J end lost 4 bases, and 5 bases lay between the germline ends. Germline V gives CDR1 DFQATT, CDR2 SNEGSKA (reference sequence). CDR3 size: 11 residues. This CDR3 reads CSAKQYNEQFF. In nucleotides, the CDR3 is TGCAGTGCTAAACAGTACAATGAGCAGTTCTTC.

This chain uses TRBV5-4 with TRBJ2-5; 8 positions match TRBD2. This CDR3 spans 15 amino acids. Unmatched junction bases numbered 10, after V lost 3 bases and J lost 6 bases. Germline-derived CDR1 and CDR2 are SGHNT and YYREEE (reference sequence). CDR3 region: CASSSSRGGAQTQYF. CDR3 DNA: TGTGCCAGCAGCTCCTCCCGGGGGGGGGCGCAGACCCAGTACTTC.

The V gene is TRBV5-1, the J gene TRBJ2-6; D not certain. Germline V gene sequence: CDR1 SGHRS, CDR2 YFSETQ. V shed 5 bases and J shed 0 bases, with 6 bases lying between them. There are 14 residues in the CDR3. The CDR3 loop reads CASRVSSGANVLTF. The CDR3 coding sequence is TGCGCCAGCAGAGTCAGCTCTGGGGCCAACGTCCTGACTTTC.

The genes are TRBV7-2 and TRBJ2-3; the D gene is possibly TRBD2 (5 bases). The ends were cut back, 5 bases at V and 3 bases at J, with 12 bases in the middle. CDR3 length: 14 residues. The V gene's germline CDR1 is SGHTA and CDR2 FQGNSA. The CDR3 DNA reads TGTGCCAGCAGCCGCTACGGGAAGACAGATACGCAGTATTTT. Translation gives CASSRYGKTDTQYF.

The chain employs TRBV10-1 and TRBJ2-2; 8 bases are a match to TRBD1. This CDR3 has 15 amino acids. Germline lookup yields CDR1 WNHNN and CDR2 SYGVQD (reference sequence). V dropped 7 bases and J dropped 7; count of bases not matched to a gene: 11. In nucleotides, the CDR3 is TGCGCCAGCACCCCCGGCAGGGGGCTAGGCGGGGAGCTGTTTTTT. Protein product: CASTPGRGLGGELFF.

Worth noting for this clone: Other DNA sequences in this sample translate to the same CDR3. This chain links TRBV11-2 with TRBJ2-7; 13 nucleotides align to TRBD2. CDR1 and CDR2 from the germline V gene are SGHAT and FQNNGV. J lost 3 bases, V lost 3 bases, and 2 bases had no gene match. This CDR3 has 15 amino acids. CDR3 nucleotides: TGTGCCAGCAGCTTCCGGACTAGCGGGAGCTACGAGCAGTACTTC. Translation gives CASSFRTSGSYEQYF.

The chain uses TRBV11-2 and TRBJ1-1; tentative D call: TRBD1 (5 bases). V was clipped by 5 bases and J by 7 bases, with 8 bases between them. Germline V gene lookup returns CDR1 SGHAT and CDR2 FQNNGV. CDR3 length: 11 residues. The chain's CDR3 is CASSPQGEAFF. The CDR3 DNA reads TGTGCCAGCAGCCCCCAGGGTGAAGCTTTCTTT.

The chain joins TRBV12-3 or TRBV12-4 to TRBJ1-5; tentative D call: TRBD1 (5 bases). Trimming cost V 8 bases and J 6 bases, with 14 bases left between them. The CDR3 covers 13 residues. For the CDR3, the DNA is TGTGCCAGCCTCGGACAAATGGGTCAGCCCCAGCATTTT. Translation gives CASLGQMGQPQHF.

The chain links TRBV5-1 to TRBJ2-3; TRBD2 is a possible D gene (6 bases). The CDR3 contains 15 residues. Looked up from germline, CDR1 is SGHRS and CDR2 is YFSETQ. V lost 0 bases, J lost 3 bases, and 11 bases lay in between. The CDR3 DNA sequence: TGCGCCAGCAGCTTGGACGTCGGGGGAACAGATACGCAGTATTTT. It encodes CASSLDVGGTDTQYF.

The chain recombines TRBV27 with TRBJ2-3, with 11 nucleotides matching TRBD2. The V and J ends lost 2 bases and 4 bases, in that order; junction bases with no gene match: 2. Germline V gives CDR1 MNHEY, CDR2 SMNVEV (reference sequence). The CDR3 runs 15 residues. CDR3 nucleotide sequence: TGTGCCAGCAGTTTAGGGACTAGCGGTTCAGATACGCAGTATTTT. Translating gives CASSLGTSGSDTQYF.

The table lists this clone with a count of one. The chain joins TRBV3-1 (or the pseudogene TRBV3-2) to TRBJ2-5; D remains ambiguous. From germline, CDR1 is LGHDT and CDR2 YNNKEL (reference sequence). Deletions cut 1 base from V and 2 bases from J, with 17 bases between. The CDR3 spans 17 residues. Here the CDR3 DNA reads TGTGCCAGCAGCCAAGGGTTTGGCGGCACGAGTCAAGAGACCCAGTACTTC. Its protein is CASSQGFGGTSQETQYF.

V is TRBV5-1 and J is TRBJ1-1; 9 nucleotides align to TRBD1. Germline CDR1 reads SGHRS; CDR2 reads YFSETQ. V lost 0 bases, J lost 6 bases, and 0 bases stayed unmatched. The CDR3 runs to 13 residues. This chain's CDR3 is CASSLGQGAEAFF. CDR3 bases: TGCGCCAGCAGCTTGGGACAGGGGGCTGAAGCTTTCTTT. Full variable domain (missing parts from reference TRBV5-1 and TRBJ1-1): KAGVTQTPRYLIKTRGQQVTLSCSPISGHRSVSWYQQTPGQGLQFLFEYFSETQRNKGNFPGRFSGRQFSNSRSEMNVSTLELGDSALYLCASSLGQGAEAFFGQGTRLTVV.

The rearrangement uses TRBV4-1 and TRBJ1-2; possibly TRBD1 for D (6 bases). Deletions cut 0 bases from V and 6 bases from J, with 20 bases between. The CDR3 covers 17 residues. Germline V gene sequence: CDR1 MGHRA, CDR2 YSYEKL. Here the CDR3 DNA reads TGCGCCAGCAGCCAAGAAATTGACCCGGGACACGACGATGGCTACACCTTC. Encoded protein: CASSQEIDPGHDDGYTF.

The rearrangement joins TRBV19 to TRBJ2-1, with 9 bases aligning to TRBD2. Per the germline V gene, CDR1 is LNHDA and CDR2 is SQIVND (reference sequence). V lost 5 bases to trimming and J lost 4 bases; unmatched junction nucleotides: 6. The CDR3 totals 15 residues. The CDR3 spells CASSLSSGAYNEQFF. In DNA, the CDR3 is TGTGCCAGTAGTCTGTCTAGCGGGGCTTACAATGAGCAGTTCTTC. Based on the CDR3 plus reference TRBV19 and TRBJ2-1, the full variable domain is DGGITQSPKYLFRKEGQNVTLSCEQNLNHDAMYWYRQDPGQGLRLIYYSQIVNDFQKGDIAEGYSVSREKKESFPLTVTSAQKNPTAFYLCASSLSSGAYNEQFFGPGTRLTVL.